This T cell receptor (beta chain) was obtained from a study of identical twins. Study observations and caveats: Alpha sequences that were out-of-frame and twin-shared showed an excess of low generation probability.

This clonotype was found a few times. Its matching antigen is unknown. Each CDR3 protein gets one entry after TCRdb re-called the 5' RACE reads with MiXCR. The sample shows roughly 470,000 distinct CDR3 sequences, roughly an eighth of them seen only once. This CDR3 is 13 amino acids long. V lost 3 bases and J 1 base, leaving 7 bases between the germline ends. Per the germline V gene, CDR1 is SGHTA and CDR2 is FQGNSA. This sample was shared with a second study, whose subject was yellow fever vaccine responses in identical twins.

This sequence was found in a woman between 18 and 29 years old in good health. The chain combines TRBV7-2 with TRBJ2-7; D gene ambiguous. Sequenced sample: CD4+ T cells sorted from blood. The CDR3 here is CASSFWPSYEQYF. DNA for the CDR3: TGTGCCAGCAGCTTTTGGCCTTCCTACGAGCAGTACTTC.